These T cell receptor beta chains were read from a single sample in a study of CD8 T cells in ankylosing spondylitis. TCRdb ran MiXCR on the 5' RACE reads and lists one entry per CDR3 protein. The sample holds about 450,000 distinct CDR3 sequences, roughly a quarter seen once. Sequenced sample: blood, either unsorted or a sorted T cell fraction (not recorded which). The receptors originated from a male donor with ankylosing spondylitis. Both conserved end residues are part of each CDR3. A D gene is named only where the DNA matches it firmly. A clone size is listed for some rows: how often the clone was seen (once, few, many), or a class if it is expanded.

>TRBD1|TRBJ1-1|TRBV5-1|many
TGCGCCAGCAGCAGCTTTGATGAGGGGGCGAACACTGAAGCTTTCTTT
CASSSFDEGANTEAFF
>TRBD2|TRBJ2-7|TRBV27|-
TGTGCCAGCAGTCCGGGAGGATTCAGAGCCTACGAGCAGTACTTC
CASSPGGFRAYEQYF
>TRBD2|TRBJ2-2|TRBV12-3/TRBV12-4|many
TGTGCCAGCAGATTCTCCGGGACTAGAGACACCGGGGAGCTGTTTTTT
CASRFSGTRDTGELFF
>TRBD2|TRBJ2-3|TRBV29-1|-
TGCAGCGTTGAGGTCCTAGCGGGAGTCGTGAGTACTAGCACAGATACGCAGTATTTT
CSVEVLAGVVSTSTDTQYF
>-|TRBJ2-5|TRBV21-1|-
TGTGCCAGCAGCAAAGATAGGGCAGGGGCCCAAGAGACCCAGTACTTC
CASSKDRAGAQETQYF
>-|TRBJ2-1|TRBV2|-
TGTGCCAGCAGTGAAGTCCCCCATGAGCAGTTCTTC
CASSEVPHEQFF
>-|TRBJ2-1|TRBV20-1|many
TGCAGTGCCGGATGGGACGTTAACAATGAGCAGTTCTTC
CSAGWDVNNEQFF
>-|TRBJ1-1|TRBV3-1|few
TGTGCCAGCAGCCAAGAGTGGGCCGGCACTGAAGCTTTCTTT
CASSQEWAGTEAFF
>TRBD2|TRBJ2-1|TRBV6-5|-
TGTGCCAGCAGTTACGGTAGCGGGAGATTCTTTGAGCAGTTCTTC
CASSYGSGRFFEQFF
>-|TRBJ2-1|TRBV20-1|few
TGCAGTGCTAGTACCGGGAGACGGTACAATGAGCAGTTCTTC
CSASTGRRYNEQFF